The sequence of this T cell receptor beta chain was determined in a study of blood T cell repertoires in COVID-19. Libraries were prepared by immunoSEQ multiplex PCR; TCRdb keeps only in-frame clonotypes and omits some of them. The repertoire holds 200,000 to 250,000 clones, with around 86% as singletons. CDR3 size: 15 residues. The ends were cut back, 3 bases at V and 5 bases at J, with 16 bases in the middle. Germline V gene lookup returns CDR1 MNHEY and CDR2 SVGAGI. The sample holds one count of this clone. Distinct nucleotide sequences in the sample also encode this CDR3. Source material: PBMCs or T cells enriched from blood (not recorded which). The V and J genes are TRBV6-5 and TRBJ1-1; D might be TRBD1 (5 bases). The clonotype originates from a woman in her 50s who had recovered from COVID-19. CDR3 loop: CASSYSGQGATEAFF. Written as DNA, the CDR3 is TGTGCCAGCAGTTATTCCGGACAAGGGGCTACTGAAGCTTTCTTT.